The clone carrying this T cell receptor beta chain was seen more than once but under ten times. Its antigen is not identified. Primers used in a second PCR of roughly 6 to 11 cycles were a sample-barcoded 5' primer and a J-beta primer mix. Via MiXCR, TCRdb re-called the 5' RACE reads, giving one row per CDR3 protein. The sample yields around 1,700,000 distinct CDR3 sequences, approximately 30% seen once. The ends lost 3 bases at V and 4 bases at J; junction bases unmatched: 5. CDR1 and CDR2 from the germline V gene are DFQATT and SNEGSKA (reference sequence). The CDR3 is 13 amino acids. This entry comes from a study of blood T cells in healthy people across ages. Findings and caveats of the study: Percentage of naive T cells showed a strong correlation with TCR beta diversity. Using unsorted PBMCs precluded a conclusive naive versus antigen-experienced comparison. Estimates based on one million T cells were treated as lower bounds. Significant beta diversity loss was already apparent by age roughly 40, declining roughly linearly.

The chain is built from TRBV20-1 and TRBJ1-2; TRBD1 aligns across 7 bases. This TCR was recovered from a woman in her twenties or thirties in good health. The source material was blood. The CDR3 reads CSASAGTAYGYTF. The CDR3 DNA reads as TGCAGTGCTAGCGCCGGGACAGCCTATGGCTACACCTTC.